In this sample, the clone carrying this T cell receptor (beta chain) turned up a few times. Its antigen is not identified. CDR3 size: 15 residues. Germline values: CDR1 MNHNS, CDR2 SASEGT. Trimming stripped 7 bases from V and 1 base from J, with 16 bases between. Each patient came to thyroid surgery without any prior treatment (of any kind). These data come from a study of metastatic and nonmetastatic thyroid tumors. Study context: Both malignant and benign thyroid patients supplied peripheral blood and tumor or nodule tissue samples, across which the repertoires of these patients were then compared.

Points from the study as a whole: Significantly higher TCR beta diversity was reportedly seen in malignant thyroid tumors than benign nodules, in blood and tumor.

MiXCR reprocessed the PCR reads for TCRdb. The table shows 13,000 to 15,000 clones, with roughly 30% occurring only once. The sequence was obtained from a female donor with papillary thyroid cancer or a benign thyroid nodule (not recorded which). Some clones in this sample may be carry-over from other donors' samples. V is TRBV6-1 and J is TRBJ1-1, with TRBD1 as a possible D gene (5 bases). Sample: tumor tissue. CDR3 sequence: CASTGGALANTEAFF. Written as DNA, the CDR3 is TGTGCCAGCACCGGCGGGGCTTTGGCGAACACTGAAGCTTTCTTT.